This passage covers 13 T cell receptor beta chains from one sample sequenced in a study of Graves' ophthalmopathy and Graves' hyperthyroidism (dated by TCRdb to the late 2010s). This sample was sequenced with an Illumina HiSeq 2000. For repertoire sequencing, the TCR beta CDR3 regions were amplified from RNA transcripts. The first round was an RT-PCR using HTBI primers with the Qiagen OneStep RT-PCR kit, and this first round was followed by a second-round multiplex PCR, then size selection and purification. The public reads were quality trimmed at Q25 with fastp and then assembled into clones with MiXCR by TCRdb, keeping productive beta chains. For every CDR3 protein sequence, its rows merge into one entry that carries the most common genes and DNA. The table for this sample lists around 1.1 million distinct CDR3 sequences; about two fifths of them were counted only once. The leading ten clones occupy approximately 10% of the sample.

Sequences were obtained from peripheral blood or thyroid tissue (not recorded which). The origin of the receptors is an adult man with Graves' hyperthyroidism.

V is TRBV15 and J is TRBJ1-5; TRBD1 is a possible D gene (6 bases). The length of the CDR3 is 15 residues. V lost 5 bases and J lost 9, with 20 bases in between. Looked up from germline, CDR1 is LNHNV and CDR2 is YYDKDF (reference sequence). The CDR3 nucleotides read TGTGCCACCAGCGGTTATATGGAGGGGGTGATGCCCCAGCATTTT. Translation: CATSGYMEGVMPQHF.

Note on this clonotype: Possible read error: a much larger clone is one base away. The chain joins TRBV5-1 to TRBJ1-2, with a tentative D call TRBD1 (5 bases). Germline V gives CDR1 SGHRS, CDR2 YFSETQ. This CDR3 has 14 residues. The DNA for the CDR3 is TGCGCCAGCAGCTCGACAGAGGTTAACTATGGCCACACCTTC. This encodes CASSSTEVNYGHTF. The entire variable domain, with the rest obtained from reference TRBV5-1 and TRBJ1-2, is as follows: KAGVTQTPRYLIKTRGQQVTLSCSPISGHRSVSWYQQTPGQGLQFLFEYFSETQRNKGNFPGRFSGRQFSNSRSEMNVSTLELGDSALYLCASSSTEVNYGHTFGSGTRLTVV.

On this clonotype: A much more abundant neighbour one base away suggests this may be a read error. The gene calls are TRBV7-3 and TRBJ2-5; 7 nucleotides align to TRBD1. This CDR3 comprises 14 residues. CDR1 and CDR2 (germline): SGHTA, FQGTGA. Losses at the gene ends were 5 bases for V and 7 bases for J; bases not matched to a gene: 10. The CDR3 here is CASSPRQGTGTQYF. CDR3 in DNA: TGTGCCAGCAGCCCCAGACAGGGCACCGGGACCCAGTACTTC. The full variable domain, completed using reference TRBV7-3 and TRBJ2-5, is GAGVSQTPSNKVTEKGKYVELRCDPISGHTALYWYRQSLGQGPEFLIYFQGTGAADDSGLPNDRFFAVRPEGSVSTLKIQRTERGDSAVYLCASSPRQGTGTQYFGPGTRLLVL.

V usage is TRBV20-1 and J usage is TRBJ1-6; no clear D. Per the germline V gene, CDR1 is DFQATT and CDR2 is SNEGSKA (reference sequence). The CDR3 consists of 13 residues. The ends were cut back, 1 base at V and 7 bases at J, with 8 bases in the middle. Here the CDR3 reads CSARVDWNSPLHF. In DNA, the CDR3 is TGCAGTGCTAGAGTGGACTGGAATTCACCCCTCCACTTT.

This clonotype was seen at least ten times. DNA of the CDR3: TGCAGTGCTAGAACGGAAGGGCATAATCAGCCCCAGCATTTT. Protein sequence: CSARTEGHNQPQHF. V is TRBV20-1 and J is TRBJ1-5; D is undetermined. Germline V gene lookup returns CDR1 DFQATT and CDR2 SNEGSKA (reference sequence). The CDR3 is 14 residues long. V lost 2 bases and J 4 bases, leaving 12 bases between the germline ends.

A note on this clonotype: A much larger clonotype is one base distant, so this may be a read error. The chain combines TRBV12-3 or TRBV12-4 with TRBJ2-5; 9 bases map to TRBD1. This CDR3 is built from 14 residues. Germline trimming cut 5 bases from V and 5 bases from J; bases unmatched to any gene: 6. The CDR3 nucleotides read TGTGCCAGCAGTGGACAGGGGCCTCGGGAGACCCAGTACTTC. It translates to CASSGQGPRETQYF.

J is TRBJ2-5 and V is TRBV5-5; TRBD1 matches 7 bases. Germline V gene data show CDR1 as SGHKS and CDR2 as YYEKEE (reference sequence). With 4 bases clipped from V and 5 bases from J, the junction kept 5 bases outside the gene matches. The CDR3 loop spans 13 amino acids. The CDR3 here is CASSARGLETQYF. CDR3 DNA sequence: TGTGCCAGCAGCGCGAGGGGGCTTGAGACCCAGTACTTC.

Ten or more counts support this clonotype. The rearrangement uses TRBV9 and TRBJ2-7; 9 bases agree with TRBD2. The length of the CDR3 is 14 residues. Germline values: CDR1 SGDLS, CDR2 YYNGEE. The V and J ends lost 3 bases and 6 bases, in that order; junction bases with no gene match: 7. The CDR3 sequence: CASSAQGGRGEQYF. The CDR3 bases are TGTGCCAGCAGCGCCCAGGGCGGGAGGGGCGAGCAGTACTTC. The variable domain in full, completed from reference TRBV9 and TRBJ2-7, reads DSGVTQTPKHLITATGQRVTLRCSPRSGDLSVYWYQQSLDQGLQFLIQYYNGEERAKGNILERFSAQQFPDLHSELNLSSLELGDSALYFCASSAQGGRGEQYFGPGTRLTVT.

To note about this clonotype: A much larger clone is a single base away; this may be a read error. The genes are TRBV20-1 and TRBJ2-2, with 12 positions matching TRBD2. Germline assignment: CDR1 DFQATT and CDR2 SNEGSKA (reference sequence). This CDR3 has 15 amino acids. The V and J ends lost 5 bases and 5 bases, in that order; junction bases with no gene match: 6. The CDR3 loop is CSAGGTSGQTGELFF. DNA for the CDR3: TGCAGTGCTGGAGGGACTAGCGGGCAGACCGGGGAGCTGTTTTTT.

J is TRBJ1-1 and V is TRBV7-6, with D hard to call. Between the trimmed V and J ends, which lost 6 bases and 0 bases, there was a span of 20 bases. Germline CDR1 and CDR2: SGHVS and FNYEAQ. The CDR3 loop spans 17 amino acids. The CDR3, as DNA: TGTGCCAGCAGTTATTTCTCGACACCCCTCATGAACACTGAAGCTTTCTTT. Translation gives CASSYFSTPLMNTEAFF.

A word on this clonotype: Sequence at one end of the junction differs from germline and may be a read error. The chain carries TRBV5-1 and TRBJ1-2; TRBD1 might be the D (5 bases). CDR3 length equals 15 residues. Germline V gene lookup returns CDR1 SGHRS and CDR2 YFSETQ. The CDR3 DNA reads as TGTGCCAGCAGCCGGACTGACGAGAGGGGTGAAGGCTACACCTTC. It codes for CASSRTDERGEGYTF.

This chain uses TRBV29-1 with TRBJ2-5; the match to TRBD1 covers 8 bases. Germline CDR1 reads SQVTM; CDR2 reads ANQGSEA. The CDR3 sequence is 12 residues long. The CDR3 reads CNSQGARETQYF. Written as DNA, the CDR3 is TGCAACTCGCAGGGGGCGCGGGAGACCCAGTACTTC.

The sample holds a few counts of this clonotype. This chain connects TRBV6-1 to TRBJ2-5, with TRBD2 as a possible D gene (5 bases). The V gene's germline CDR1 is MNHNS and CDR2 SASEGT. Trimming left V 3 bases short and J 5 bases short, with 19 bases between. This CDR3 region has 16 residues. The CDR3 sequence is CASSDWPDTRGETQYF. The CDR3 nucleotides are TGTGCCAGCAGTGATTGGCCAGACACCCGCGGGGAGACCCAGTACTTC.